This T cell receptor beta chain was obtained from a study of CD8 T cells in ankylosing spondylitis. The study, taken as a whole, reports: Within ankylosing spondylitis blood, a TCR beta motif made up of under 10 highly homologous variants appeared to be characteristic.

TCRdb reanalysed the 5' RACE reads using MiXCR and keeps one entry per CDR3 protein. Among fewer than 250,000 distinct CDR3 sequences listed, about 16% were seen once. This CDR3 has 14 amino acids. Trimming at V came to 6 bases and at J to 2 bases, leaving 5 bases not matched to a gene. Germline values: CDR1 SNHLY, CDR2 FYNNEI. Points on this clonotype: Its antigen is currently unknown.

The chain couples TRBV2 to TRBJ2-7, with 9 bases matching TRBD1. The TCR comes from a male donor with ankylosing spondylitis. Sequencing was performed on blood, either unsorted or a sorted T cell fraction (not recorded which). CDR3 sequence reads: CASRGGQGTYEQYF. The CDR3 nucleotides read TGTGCCAGCAGGGGGGGACAGGGCACCTACGAGCAGTACTTC.